This note documents a single T cell receptor beta chain sequence. Libraries were prepared by immunoSEQ multiplex PCR; TCRdb keeps only in-frame clonotypes and omits some of them. This sample yields approximately 260,000 clones, of which around 92% are seen a single time; less than 2% belongs to the top ten. This sample is drawn from a study of blood T cell repertoires in COVID-19. Two negative PCRs, clearance, or symptom resolution had been documented for recovered Cohort 3 donors. Trimming stripped 6 bases from V and 0 bases from J, with 10 bases between. CDR3 size: 14 residues. The germline gives CDR1 SGHRS, CDR2 YFSETQ.

V is TRBV5-1 and J is TRBJ2-1; D not certain. Input material: PBMCs or T cells enriched from blood (not recorded which). The source is a woman in her sixties who had recovered from COVID-19. CDR3 nucleotides: TGCGCCAGCACCCCGCCGGGCTCCTACAATGAGCAGTTCTTC. Protein: CASTPPGSYNEQFF. Variable domain in full (rest from reference TRBV5-1 and TRBJ2-1): KAGVTQTPRYLIKTRGQQVTLSCSPISGHRSVSWYQQTPGQGLQFLFEYFSETQRNKGNFPGRFSGRQFSNSRSEMNVSTLELGDSALYLCASTPPGSYNEQFFGPGTRLTVL.